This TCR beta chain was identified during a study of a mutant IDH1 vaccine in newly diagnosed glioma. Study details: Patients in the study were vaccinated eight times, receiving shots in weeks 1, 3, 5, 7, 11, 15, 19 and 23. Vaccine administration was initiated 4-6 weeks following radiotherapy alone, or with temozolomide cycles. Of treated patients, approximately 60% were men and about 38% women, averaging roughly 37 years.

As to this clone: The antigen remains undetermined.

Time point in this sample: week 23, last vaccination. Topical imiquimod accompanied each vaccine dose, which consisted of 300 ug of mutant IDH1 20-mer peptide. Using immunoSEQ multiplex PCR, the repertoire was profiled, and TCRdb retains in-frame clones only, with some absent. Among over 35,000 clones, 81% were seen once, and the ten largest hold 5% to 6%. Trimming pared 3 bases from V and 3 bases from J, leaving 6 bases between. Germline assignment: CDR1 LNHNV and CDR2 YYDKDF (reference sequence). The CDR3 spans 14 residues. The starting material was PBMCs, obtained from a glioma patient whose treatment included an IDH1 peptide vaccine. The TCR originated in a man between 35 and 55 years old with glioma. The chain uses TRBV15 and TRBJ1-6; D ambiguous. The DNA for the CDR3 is TGTGCCACCAGCAGTGGCAGCTATAATTCACCCCTCCACTTT. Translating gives CATSSGSYNSPLHF.